One T cell receptor (beta chain) is described in this entry. Its antigen has not been determined. Per-nucleotide qualities are absent, and no much larger clonotype sits a single base away. Trimming at the junction amounts to 4 bases on V and 0 bases on J, and the germline ends lie 14 bases apart. Sequences SGHKS (CDR1) and YYEKEE (CDR2) are obtained from the germline V gene (reference sequence). The CDR3 numbers 15 residues from cysteine through phenylalanine. The sequence is cut down to CDR3 DNA, 45 bases in frame from base 1. TCRbeta CDR3 regions were amplified from genomic DNA using the immunoSEQ Assay, a bias-controlled multiplex PCR. On the authors' methods: Nucleated cell counts per sample were estimated from amplification of reference gene primers within the assay. To quantify the absolute abundance of each unique TCRbeta CDR3 rearrangement, sequence reads were collapsed and filtered. For each sample, productive Simpson clonality was calculated by taking the square root of Simpson's diversity index across productive rearrangements. Entries here come from immuneACCESS through TCRdb and include only in-frame sequences with V and J called. Some clones fail to appear in such tables; in the studies checked, an unresolved V gene covers under half of the shortfall, and the cause of the remainder is unknown. That table is the source of V, J and clone size, and D and trimming were worked out from the DNA. This sample comprises roughly 130,000 clones, approximately 81% of them detected only once. The ten largest account for roughly an eighth of the sample.

This entry belongs to a study of blood T cell repertoires in COVID-19 (TCRdb year 2020). General notes on the study: Samples from collaborators originated in the United States, Italy and Spain and spanned both the acute and convalescent phases of COVID-19. The material from the prospective study consisted of cDNA or gDNA derived from T cells, B-cell-depleted T cells, or PBMCs. The dataset comprised deeply sampled blood TCRbeta repertoires from subjects exposed to, actively infected with, or recovered from COVID-19. The repertoires were made available in a free public database intended to serve as a resource for research on the immune response to SARS-CoV-2. The samples were drawn from two sources: the first 160 participants of the ongoing ImmuneRACE study, and 950 to 1,500 subjects contributed by 6 global collaborators. The sample metadata nearly always contained a de-identified subject ID, COVID-19 status, age in years and sex. Where HLA class I and class II types were available, the types were taken from metadata supplied by the sample provider, not from assay-based typing.

Another Seattle source contributed samples from volunteer blood donors who had recovered from COVID-19. Collaborating institutions collected whole blood in K2EDTA tubes following their own protocols. For TCRbeta analysis, collaborators shipped samples in one of three forms: frozen whole blood, isolated PBMCs, or DNA extracted from either of those sample types. What the research found in general, with its limitations: How much clinical and demographic metadata was included differed by source and by participant, and the metadata was provided uncurated.

This receptor chain uses TRBV5-5 and TRBJ2-7; the D gene is possibly TRBD1, with 6 bases matching. The TCR sequence derives from a woman in her thirties who had recovered from COVID-19. Input material: peripheral blood. The CDR3 region has the sequence CASSPMGTYSYEQYF. In nucleotides, the sequence is TGTGCCAGCAGCCCAATGGGGACATACTCCTACGAGCAGTACTTC.